The 13 T cell receptor beta chains below all came from one sample that was sequenced in a study of immunodeficiency. Only in-frame clones appear in the TCRdb table, and some are missing; sequencing was by immunoSEQ multiplex PCR. The top ten hold roughly 1.6% of the sample, which has about a thousand clones, about 93% seen once. Sequences were obtained from CD4+ T cells from blood. The receptors were gathered from a female donor.

The rearrangement uses TRBV2 and TRBJ2-1, with a weak D call TRBD1 (6 bases). V was cut by 7 bases and J by 4 bases, with 14 bases left in between. Germline CDR1 is SNHLY and CDR2 is FYNNEI. This CDR3 is 14 amino acids long. CDR3 sequence (DNA): TGTGCCAGCACGAGGACAGAGAAATACAATGAGCAGTTCTTC. It translates to CASTRTEKYNEQFF.

The chain recombines TRBV30 with TRBJ2-1; 7 nucleotides line up with TRBD2. After removal of 2 bases from V and 5 bases from J, the junction contained 9 bases not matched to a gene. The CDR3 is 15 residues long. CDR1 and CDR2 from the germline V gene are GTSNPN and SVGIG (reference sequence). CDR3 sequence reads: CAWSLQRGVHNEQFF. CDR3 bases: TGTGCCTGGAGTCTACAGCGGGGCGTCCACAATGAGCAGTTCTTC. The full variable domain, with the rest looked up from reference TRBV30 and TRBJ2-1, is SQTIHQWPATLVQPVGSPLSLECTVEGTSNPNLYWYRQAAGRGLQLLFYSVGIGQISSEVPQNLSASRPQDRQFILSSKKLLLSDSGFYLCAWSLQRGVHNEQFFGPGTRLTVL.

The chain is built from TRBV3-1 (or the pseudogene TRBV3-2) and TRBJ2-3; D is tentatively TRBD1 or TRBD2 (5 bases each). This CDR3 has 15 residues. Germline assignment: CDR1 LGHDT and CDR2 YNNKEL (reference sequence). V was clipped by 4 bases and J by 0 bases, with 11 bases between them. The CDR3 region has the DNA TGTGCCAGCAGCCGGCGAGGGGCTAGCACAGATACGCAGTATTTT. Translation gives CASSRRGASTDTQYF.

The genes are TRBV5-1 and TRBJ2-2, with 8 bases that match TRBD1. Germline V gene data show CDR1 as SGHRS and CDR2 as YFSETQ. The CDR3 is 17 residues long. J lost 0 bases, V lost 2 bases, and 6 bases had no gene match. Here the CDR3 reads CASSFPQGATNTGELFF. For the CDR3, the DNA is TGCGCCAGCAGCTTCCCTCAGGGGGCGACGAACACCGGGGAGCTGTTTTTT.

The count of this clone is one. J is TRBJ1-2 and V is TRBV20-1; D call uncertain. The CDR3 has 11 residues. The germline V gene encodes CDR1 DFQATT and CDR2 SNEGSKA (reference sequence). The germline V and J ends were trimmed by 4 bases and 3 bases, with 6 bases remaining between them. The CDR3 spells CSATVDYGYTF. Here the CDR3 DNA reads TGCAGTGCTACAGTAGACTATGGCTACACCTTC.

The V call is TRBV7-2, the J call TRBJ1-5; TRBD1 is a possible D gene (6 bases). This CDR3 is 15 amino acids long. V dropped 5 bases and J dropped 6 bases, with 17 bases sitting between them. The V gene's germline CDR1 is SGHTA and CDR2 FQGNSA. The CDR3 DNA is TGTGCCAGCAGCCAAAAGGGGGGGCTCAGTCAGCCCCAGCATTTT. Its translation is CASSQKGGLSQPQHF.

The chain combines TRBV4-2 with TRBJ2-2, with TRBD2 matching over 14 bases. Germline V gene lookup returns CDR1 LGHNA and CDR2 YNFKEQ. V shed 0 bases and J 1 base; nucleotides not matched to a gene: 13. The CDR3 loop spans 22 amino acids. Written as DNA, the CDR3 is TGTGCCAGCAGCCAAGAAGGGCTACCGGGACTAGCGGGAGCCCTGAACACCGGGGAGCTGTTTTTT. Translation: CASSQEGLPGLAGALNTGELFF.

The sample holds one count of this clone. The gene calls are TRBV5-1 and TRBJ1-1; TRBD1 matches at 7 bases. Germline CDR1 is SGHRS and CDR2 is YFSETQ. The CDR3 runs to 14 residues. Trimming cost V 1 base and J 6 bases; bases outside gene matches: 6. The CDR3 here is CASSLSQGVPEAFF. The CDR3 DNA sequence: TGCGCCAGCAGCTTGAGTCAGGGGGTGCCTGAAGCTTTCTTT.

This chain connects TRBV7-2 to TRBJ2-1; 8 bases map to TRBD2. Unmatched junction bases numbered 8, after V lost 3 bases and J lost 4 bases. From germline, CDR1 is SGHTA and CDR2 FQGNSA. The CDR3 consists of 16 residues. CDR3 residues: CASSLQAGALYNEQFF. The CDR3 region has the DNA TGTGCCAGCAGCTTGCAAGCGGGGGCCTTATACAATGAGCAGTTCTTC. Full variable domain (outside the CDR3, taken from reference TRBV7-2 and TRBJ2-1): GAGVSQSPSNKVTEKGKDVELRCDPISGHTALYWYRQSLGQGLEFLIYFQGNSAPDKSGLPSDRFSAERTGGSVSTLTIQRTQQEDSAVYLCASSLQAGALYNEQFFGPGTRLTVL.

This sequence joins TRBV9 and TRBJ2-5; 16 nucleotides match TRBD2. The CDR3 length is 16 residues. Trimming removed 4 bases from V and 5 bases from J; junction bases left unmatched: 5. CDR1 and CDR2 (germline): SGDLS, YYNGEE. CDR3 loop: CASSMGLAGGEETQYF. CDR3 sequence (DNA): TGTGCCAGCAGCATGGGACTAGCGGGAGGGGAGGAGACCCAGTACTTC.

The rearrangement uses TRBV3-1 (or the pseudogene TRBV3-2) and TRBJ1-4; D is unclear. The CDR3 has 15 residues. The V gene lost 4 bases and the J gene lost 4 bases, with 13 bases spanning the gap. Germline CDR1 and CDR2: LGHDT and YNNKEL (reference sequence). The CDR3 nucleotides are TGTGCCAGCAGCCTCGGAGGAGGAAGTAATGAAAAACTGTTTTTT. It encodes CASSLGGGSNEKLFF.

The chain has TRBV3-1 (or the pseudogene TRBV3-2) and TRBJ2-7, with no clear D. CDR3 size: 14 residues. The ends were cut back, 4 bases at V and 7 bases at J, with 17 bases in the middle. CDR1 is LGHDT and CDR2 is YNNKEL in the germline V gene (reference sequence). CDR3 nucleotide sequence: TGTGCCAGCAGCCCCTCTCGGCCCTACCGGGAGCAGTACTTC. It codes for CASSPSRPYREQYF.

This chain connects TRBV7-6 to TRBJ2-3, with TRBD2 identical over 9 bases. V was pared by 1 base and J by 6 bases, with 5 bases of the junction left unmatched. The CDR3 runs 15 residues. From germline, CDR1 is SGHVS and CDR2 FNYEAQ. The CDR3 loop is CASSLGSSGSDTQYF. The DNA of the CDR3 is TGTGCCAGCAGCTTAGGAAGTAGCGGGAGTGATACGCAGTATTTT.